A selection of T cell receptor beta chains follows, all from one sample in a study of blood T cell repertoires in COVID-19. Libraries were prepared by immunoSEQ multiplex PCR; TCRdb keeps only in-frame clonotypes and omits some of them. The sample gives fewer than 350,000 clones, approximately 84% of which show up once; approximately 2% is in the top ten. The sample was peripheral blood. These receptors came from a woman younger than 45 who had recovered from COVID-19. The CDR3 runs from the conserved cysteine through the conserved F or W. The order of the fields is D gene, clone size, V gene, J gene, CDR3 DNA, CDR3 protein. The D gene is left open where the match is weak. The size field is filled for only some rows; it gives once, few, many or a size class.

D: TRBD1; size: .; V: TRBV28; J: TRBJ2-7; DNA: TGTGCCAGCACCCTAACTTGGGACAGGCTAAACGAGCAGTACTTC; CDR3: CASTLTWDRLNEQYF
D: TRBD1; size: .; V: TRBV5-6; J: TRBJ1-1; DNA: TGTGCCAGCAGCCATGGTAGGGGGCAGACTGAAGCTTTCTTT; CDR3: CASSHGRGQTEAFF
D: TRBD2; size: .; V: TRBV6-5; J: TRBJ2-3; DNA: TGTGCCAGCAGTTCCGGGACTAGCGGGAGAAATACGCAGTATTTT; CDR3: CASSSGTSGRNTQYF
D: .; size: .; V: TRBV29-1; J: TRBJ2-1; DNA: TGCAGGGAGGTCCGGACTACCCGCAATGAGCAGTTCTTC; CDR3: CREVRTTRNEQFF
D: TRBD1; size: .; V: TRBV4-1; J: TRBJ1-5; DNA: TGCGCCAGCAGCCAAGGACAGGGTTTCTTTCAGCCCCAGCATTTT; CDR3: CASSQGQGFFQPQHF
D: .; size: .; V: TRBV27; J: TRBJ1-3; DNA: TGTGCCAGCGGGAGATGGGATGACACCATATATTTT; CDR3: CASGRWDDTIYF
D: .; size: .; V: TRBV6-2/TRBV6-3; J: TRBJ1-1; DNA: TGTGCCAGCAGTTACCCTCACACTGAAGCTTTCTTT; CDR3: CASSYPHTEAFF
D: TRBD1; size: .; V: TRBV6-5; J: TRBJ1-2; DNA: TGTGCCAGCAGTTACTCGGGACAGCTCATCTACACCTTC; CDR3: CASSYSGQLIYTF
D: TRBD1; size: .; V: TRBV4-1; J: TRBJ1-1; DNA: TGCGCCAGCAGCCGCCAGGAGGGGACAGCCACTGAAGCTTTCTTT; CDR3: CASSRQEGTATEAFF
D: TRBD2; size: .; V: TRBV7-9; J: TRBJ2-1; DNA: TGTGCCAGCAGCTCAACTAGCGGGAGTCTCAATGAGCAGTTCTTC; CDR3: CASSSTSGSLNEQFF
D: TRBD2; size: .; V: TRBV5-1; J: TRBJ2-5; DNA: TGCGCCAGCAGCGGGGTTAGCGGGGGCCGAGGGGGGACCCAGTACTTC; CDR3: CASSGVSGGRGGTQYF
D: .; size: .; V: TRBV9; J: TRBJ1-2; DNA: TGTGCCAGCAGCCCGGGGAGGGGGGAAAAGCGCTATGGCTACACCTTC; CDR3: CASSPGRGEKRYGYTF
D: .; size: few; V: TRBV4-2; J: TRBJ2-7; DNA: TGTGCCAGCAGCCAAGCGAGAATCGGGTACGACGAGCAGTACTTC; CDR3: CASSQARIGYDEQYF
D: .; size: .; V: TRBV5-8; J: TRBJ2-7; DNA: TGTGCCAGCAGCTTGGCCCTAGGGGACGAGCAGTACTTC; CDR3: CASSLALGDEQYF
D: TRBD2; size: many; V: TRBV6-2/TRBV6-3; J: TRBJ2-7; DNA: TGTGCCAGCAGTTACGGAACTAGCGGGAATCCCTACGAGCAGTACTTC; CDR3: CASSYGTSGNPYEQYF
D: TRBD1; size: .; V: TRBV5-6; J: TRBJ1-2; DNA: TGTGCCAGCAGCGAATTACAGGGGAATAGGGATGGCTACACCTTC; CDR3: CASSELQGNRDGYTF
D: TRBD1; size: .; V: TRBV4-1; J: TRBJ2-7; DNA: TGCGCCAGCAGCCAAGTTCTAGGGGGCAGCGACGAGCAGTACTTC; CDR3: CASSQVLGGSDEQYF